This TCR beta chain was sequenced in a study of T-cell reconstitution after alpha-beta-depleted transplantation in children. The table lists this clonotype with many counts. Per germline, CDR1 SEHNR and CDR2 FQNEAQ (reference sequence). Trimming removed 0 bases from V and 5 bases from J, with 13 bases in between. The CDR3 sequence is 15 residues long. Using unique molecular identifiers, the investigators prepared the TCRbeta library. TCRdb re-called the PCR reads through MiXCR, storing one row per CDR3 protein. Of 200,000 to 250,000 distinct CDR3 sequences listed, 8% to 9.5% were seen once; the top ten hold about 6.2%.

This material consisted of PBMCs from the stem cell graft donor, taken from the stem cell graft. This chain links TRBV7-9 with TRBJ1-2; no clear D. This clonotype originated in a human donor who donated a stem cell graft to a child with acute lymphoblastic leukemia. DNA for the CDR3: TGTGCCAGCAGCTTAGCCACCGTAGGAGATTATGGCTACACCTTC. Translated: CASSLATVGDYGYTF.